This entry lists 30 T cell receptor beta chains sequenced from one sample in a study of blood T cell repertoires in COVID-19. TCRdb's copy holds only in-frame clones and misses some; the assay was immunoSEQ multiplex PCR. The sample records approximately 390,000 clones, about 90% being singletons. Input material: peripheral blood. The receptors derive from a man aged 18 to 30 with active or convalescent COVID-19.

The count of this clone is one. The genes are TRBV7-3 and TRBJ2-2, with TRBD2 as a possible D gene (5 bases). This CDR3 is built from 17 residues. The ends were cut back, 2 bases at V and 0 bases at J, with 13 bases in the middle. Germline values: CDR1 SGHTA, CDR2 FQGTGA. The CDR3 loop is CASSLDGFGANTGELFF. The DNA of the CDR3 is TGTGCCAGCAGCTTAGACGGCTTCGGGGCGAACACCGGGGAGCTGTTTTTT.

The rearrangement links TRBV9 to TRBJ2-7; possible D gene TRBD2, 6 bases. The V end was cut by 4 bases, the J end by 5 bases, with 16 bases between. This CDR3 comprises 14 residues. Looked up from germline, CDR1 is SGDLS and CDR2 is YYNGEE. The CDR3 spells CASSPWGGENEQYF. CDR3 nucleotides: TGTGCCAGCAGCCCCTGGGGCGGGGAGAACGAGCAGTACTTC.

The sample holds one count of this clone. The V call is TRBV6-2 or TRBV6-3, the J call TRBJ2-5, with a tentative D call TRBD2 (6 bases). This CDR3 region has 15 residues. V dropped 2 bases and J dropped 5 bases, with 15 bases sitting between them. Germline V gives CDR1 MNHEY, CDR2 SVGEGT. CDR3 coding DNA: TGTGCCAGCAGTTACCCACGGGGAGGTTTGGAGACCCAGTACTTC. Encoded protein: CASSYPRGGLETQYF.

Concerning this clone: Within the sample, other DNA sequences also encode this same CDR3. The V call is TRBV29-1, the J call TRBJ2-3; possibly TRBD2 for D (6 bases). Germline V gene lookup returns CDR1 SQVTM and CDR2 ANQGSEA. V dropped 3 bases and J dropped 5 bases, with 9 bases sitting between them. The CDR3 has 12 amino acids. The CDR3 DNA is TGCAGCGTTGATGGGGGGATAGATACGCAGTATTTT. Protein sequence: CSVDGGIDTQYF.

The V call is TRBV19, the J call TRBJ1-1; 12 bases line up with TRBD1. CDR1 LNHDA and CDR2 SQIVND come from the germline V gene (reference sequence). J lost 8 bases, V lost 5 bases, and 3 bases had no gene match. The CDR3 extends over 13 amino acids. For the CDR3, the DNA is TGTGCCAGTAGTGTTGGGACAGGGGGCGAAGCTTTCTTT. Translation gives CASSVGTGGEAFF. Complete variable domain (other parts from reference TRBV19 and TRBJ1-1): DGGITQSPKYLFRKEGQNVTLSCEQNLNHDAMYWYRQDPGQGLRLIYYSQIVNDFQKGDIAEGYSVSREKKESFPLTVTSAQKNPTAFYLCASSVGTGGEAFFGQGTRLTVV.

This chain links TRBV6-5 with TRBJ1-6; D may be TRBD1 (5 bases). Germline V CDR1 and CDR2: MNHEY, SVGAGI. CDR3 length: 13 residues. Trimming removed 10 bases from V and 6 bases from J, with 13 bases in between. CDR3 loop: CATLKGSNSPLHF. The DNA for the CDR3 is TGTGCCACCTTAAAGGGGTCTAATTCACCCCTCCACTTT.

V gene TRBV19 combines with J gene TRBJ2-7; 7 bases map to TRBD2. There are 14 residues in the CDR3. Germline V gene data show CDR1 as LNHDA and CDR2 as SQIVND (reference sequence). The V and J ends lost 5 bases and 2 bases, in that order; junction bases with no gene match: 6. The CDR3 bases are TGTGCCAGTAGTCCTAGCGGTACTACCTACGAGCAGTACTTC. Amino acids: CASSPSGTTYEQYF.

V gene TRBV19 combines with J gene TRBJ2-1, with D possibly being TRBD2 (5 bases). Germline CDR1 and CDR2: LNHDA and SQIVND (reference sequence). Trimming removed 3 bases at V and 7 bases at J, with 10 bases between. This CDR3 spans 13 amino acids. CDR3 sequence (DNA): TGTGCCAGTAGTATCCGGGGTCGGAATGAGCAGTTCTTC. It codes for CASSIRGRNEQFF. The full variable domain, rest sourced from reference TRBV19 and TRBJ2-1, is DGGITQSPKYLFRKEGQNVTLSCEQNLNHDAMYWYRQDPGQGLRLIYYSQIVNDFQKGDIAEGYSVSREKKESFPLTVTSAQKNPTAFYLCASSIRGRNEQFFGPGTRLTVL.

The gene calls are TRBV9 and TRBJ1-3, with D unclear. Deletions cut 4 bases from V and 6 bases from J, with 5 bases between. Germline loops: CDR1 SGDLS, CDR2 YYNGEE. The length of the CDR3 is 11 residues. CDR3 residues: CASSSINTIYF. CDR3 bases: TGTGCCAGCAGCAGCATAAACACCATATATTTT.

The CDR3 DNA reads TGTGCCAGCAGCCCCGACGGACTAGCGGGAGGCCATGAGCAGTTCTTC. Translation: CASSPDGLAGGHEQFF. V and J are TRBV7-9 and TRBJ2-1, with 14 bases lining up with TRBD2. V dropped 5 bases and J dropped 8; count of bases not matched to a gene: 8. Germline assignment: CDR1 SEHNR and CDR2 FQNEAQ (reference sequence). CDR3 length equals 16 residues.

This clone was recorded once. The gene calls are TRBV7-2 and TRBJ2-7; D may be TRBD1 (6 bases). Germline V gives CDR1 SGHTA, CDR2 FQGNSA. This CDR3 spans 15 amino acids. Trimming removed 3 bases at V and 0 bases at J, with 12 bases between. The CDR3 here is CASSFKTGHSYEQYF. DNA for the CDR3: TGTGCCAGCAGCTTCAAGACGGGACACTCCTACGAGCAGTACTTC.

V and J are TRBV7-2 and TRBJ1-3; D is possibly TRBD1 (5 bases). V lost 0 bases and J lost 1, with 13 bases in between. The CDR3 is 17 amino acids. Looked up from germline, CDR1 is SGHTA and CDR2 is FQGNSA. The CDR3 sequence is CASSLAFFGGSGNTIYF. The CDR3 DNA follows: TGTGCCAGCAGCTTAGCTTTTTTCGGGGGTTCTGGAAACACCATATATTTT.

This clone was observed a single time. This chain links TRBV19 with TRBJ2-7; 7 bases are shared with TRBD2. The ends lost 7 bases at V and 6 bases at J; junction bases unmatched: 12. The CDR3 covers 14 residues. The V gene's germline CDR1 is LNHDA and CDR2 SQIVND (reference sequence). CDR3 amino acids: CASTTAGDRSEQYF. As DNA, the CDR3 is TGTGCCAGTACTACGGCGGGAGATCGGAGCGAGCAGTACTTC.

The chain uses TRBV18 and TRBJ2-7; D remains unclear. CDR1 and CDR2 (germline): KGHSH, LQKENI. The CDR3 totals 12 residues. The germline V and J ends were trimmed by 2 bases and 3 bases, with 5 bases remaining between them. The CDR3 region is CASSPTNYEQYF. The CDR3 DNA reads as TGTGCCAGCTCACCAACAAACTACGAGCAGTACTTC. The complete variable domain, with remaining parts taken from reference TRBV18 and TRBJ2-7, reads NAGVMQNPRHLVRRRGQEARLRCSPMKGHSHVYWYRQLPEEGLKFMVYLQKENIIDESGMPKERFSAEFPKEGPSILRIQQVVRGDSAAYFCASSPTNYEQYFGPGTRLTVT.

The rearrangement links TRBV5-1 to TRBJ2-1; unclear D gene. Germline CDR1 is SGHRS and CDR2 is YFSETQ. CDR3 length equals 15 residues. Trimming removed 0 bases from V and 0 bases from J, with 7 bases in between. CDR3 residues: CASSLVPGSYNEQFF. The CDR3 coding sequence is TGCGCCAGCAGCTTGGTGCCGGGCTCCTACAATGAGCAGTTCTTC.

The chain joins TRBV18 to TRBJ1-6; the D is unclear. CDR1 KGHSH and CDR2 LQKENI come from the germline V gene. This CDR3 is built from 15 residues. Trimming took 1 base from V and 7 from J, leaving 11 bases between them. The DNA of the CDR3 is TGTGCCAGCTCACCACTAACAGTCGTCAATTCACCCCTCCACTTT. Translated: CASSPLTVVNSPLHF.

V usage is TRBV18 and J usage is TRBJ2-4; possible D gene TRBD2, 5 bases. The CDR3 sequence is 15 residues long. Germline loops: CDR1 KGHSH, CDR2 LQKENI. V was clipped by 8 bases and J by 4 bases, with 18 bases between them. The CDR3 sequence: CASTHGGADKNIQYF. Here the CDR3 DNA reads TGTGCCAGCACGCATGGCGGAGCGGATAAAAACATTCAGTACTTC.

J is TRBJ1-2 and V is TRBV28; 10 bases line up with TRBD1. Trimming took 7 bases from V and 3 from J; bases not matched to a gene: 8. Germline-derived CDR1 and CDR2 are MDHEN and SYDVKM. CDR3 length equals 15 residues. In DNA, the CDR3 is TGTGCCAGCACTAAGGGGACAGGGGAGTACTATGGCTACACCTTC. Protein product: CASTKGTGEYYGYTF.

This chain joins TRBV19 and TRBJ2-5, with TRBD2 identical over 10 bases. V was pared by 10 bases and J by 4 bases, with 18 bases of the junction left unmatched. CDR3 length equals 17 residues. Germline loops: CDR1 LNHDA, CDR2 SQIVND (reference sequence). The CDR3: CATSEGLAAPRRETQYF. Here the CDR3 DNA reads TGTGCCACCTCCGAAGGACTAGCGGCACCCCGAAGAGAGACCCAGTACTTC.

This sequence joins TRBV10-3 and TRBJ2-7, with 9 bases lining up with TRBD2. The CDR3 is 16 amino acids. Per germline, CDR1 ENHRY and CDR2 SYGVKD. V was clipped by 3 bases and J by 3 bases; unmatched bases: 9. The chain's CDR3 is CAISDPKTSGIYEQYF. The CDR3 nucleotides are TGTGCCATCAGTGACCCCAAGACTAGCGGAATCTACGAGCAGTACTTC.

The V call is TRBV19, the J call TRBJ2-5; tentative D call: TRBD1 (5 bases). Per the germline V gene, CDR1 is LNHDA and CDR2 is SQIVND (reference sequence). The CDR3 extends over 14 amino acids. Trimming removed 5 bases at V and 5 bases at J, with 15 bases between. In DNA form, the CDR3 reads TGTGCCAGTAGTGGGGCCGCTGCGGCCGAGACCCAGTACTTC. Translation: CASSGAAAAETQYF.

This chain uses TRBV6-5 with TRBJ1-1; no clear D gene. The CDR3 loop spans 13 amino acids. The germline V gene has CDR1 MNHEY and CDR2 SVGAGI. The germline V and J ends were trimmed by 5 bases and 1 base, with 8 bases remaining between them. DNA of the CDR3: TGTGCCAGCAGTCGGACTTCGAACACTGAAGCTTTCTTT. As protein: CASSRTSNTEAFF.

The chain links TRBV11-3 to TRBJ1-1, with 10 bases lining up with TRBD1. The V gene end was trimmed by 5 bases and the J gene end by 10 bases; junction bases not matched to a gene: 4. This CDR3 comprises 12 residues. The germline V gene encodes CDR1 SGHNT and CDR2 YENEEA. The CDR3 nucleotides are TGTGCCAGCAGCCCCGGGACAGGGGTAGCTTTCTTT. Protein product: CASSPGTGVAFF. The whole variable domain, remainder taken from reference TRBV11-3 and TRBJ1-1, is EAGVVQSPRYKIIEKKQPVAFWCNPISGHNTLYWYLQNLGQGPELLIRYENEEAVDDSQLPKDRFSAERLKGVDSTLKIQPAELGDSAVYLCASSPGTGVAFFGQGTRLTVV.

Notes on this clone: Additional DNA sequences in this sample encode the identical CDR3. The genes are TRBV28 and TRBJ2-7; the D is unclear. V shed 6 bases and J shed 4 bases, with 7 bases lying between them. Germline-derived CDR1 and CDR2 are MDHEN and SYDVKM. The CDR3 is 11 residues long. CDR3: CASSRSYEQYF. Written as DNA, the CDR3 is TGTGCCAGCAGCCGGAGTTACGAGCAGTACTTC.

This clone has more than one count but fewer than ten. CDR3: CATNRDTGNQPQHF. The CDR3 bases are TGTGCCACCAACAGGGATACGGGCAATCAGCCCCAGCATTTT. V usage is TRBV28 and J usage is TRBJ1-5, with TRBD1 as a possible D gene (6 bases). The CDR3 loop spans 14 amino acids. V gave up 10 bases and J gave up 2 bases, with 15 bases separating them. Germline lookup yields CDR1 MDHEN and CDR2 SYDVKM.

The V and J genes are TRBV19 and TRBJ2-1; TRBD1 matches 7 bases. The trim removed 10 bases at V and 7 bases at J, leaving 16 bases unmatched. The CDR3 has 15 residues. CDR1 is LNHDA and CDR2 is SQIVND in the germline V gene (reference sequence). CDR3 nucleotides: TGTGCCACAAAAGCTGGGGACAGCTCGGGGAATGAGCAGTTCTTC. Its protein is CATKAGDSSGNEQFF.

The J gene is TRBJ1-4, the V gene TRBV10-3; TRBD1 matches at 7 bases. The CDR3 is made up of 13 amino acids. Germline trimming cut 7 bases from V and 4 bases from J; bases unmatched to any gene: 3. The germline gives CDR1 ENHRY, CDR2 SYGVKD. The CDR3 bases are TGTGCCATCACAGGGGGGATTAATGAAAAACTGTTTTTT. Amino acid sequence: CAITGGINEKLFF.

This clone was seen a few times. The chain joins TRBV3-1 (or the pseudogene TRBV3-2) to TRBJ1-3; no definite D call. Trimming pared 1 base from V and 6 bases from J, leaving 4 bases between. This CDR3 comprises 12 residues. Germline CDR1 and CDR2: LGHDT and YNNKEL (reference sequence). This CDR3 is CASSQVQNTIYF. The CDR3 DNA is TGTGCCAGCAGCCAAGTTCAAAACACCATATATTTT.

A remark on this clone: This sample includes further DNA sequences coding for the same CDR3. The chain links TRBV7-9 to TRBJ1-2; perhaps TRBD1 as D (5 bases). Germline V gene sequence: CDR1 SEHNR, CDR2 FQNEAQ (reference sequence). The ends were cut back, 5 bases at V and 4 bases at J, with 8 bases in the middle. The CDR3 consists of 12 residues. CDR3 nucleotide sequence: TGTGCCAGCAGCCGCGACAGCTATGGCTACACCTTC. Translation: CASSRDSYGYTF.

This clone was observed a few times. V is TRBV4-2 and J is TRBJ1-4, with 9 bases fitting TRBD1. Germline values: CDR1 LGHNA, CDR2 YNFKEQ. J lost 8 bases, V lost 1 base, and 14 bases had no gene match. This CDR3 comprises 18 residues. CDR3 amino acids: CASSQGGPATGGGEKLFF. In DNA form, the CDR3 reads TGTGCCAGCAGCCAAGGAGGCCCGGCGACAGGGGGTGGGGAAAAACTGTTTTTT.